Detailed here is one TCR beta chain. Its antigen is as yet unknown. The data stem from a study of T-cell memory formation after mild COVID-19. The study's findings and limits: Contracting CD4+ clones sat mainly in CM and EM; CD8+ in EMRA. The authors left the SARS-CoV-2 specificity of second-wave clones peaking on day 37 unconfirmed.

The V and J ends lost 5 bases and 5 bases, in that order; junction bases with no gene match: 0. From germline, CDR1 is DFQATT and CDR2 SNEGSKA (reference sequence). The CDR3 loop spans 12 amino acids. With constant-segment primers, 5'RACE yielded cDNA libraries of TCR alpha and TCR beta that carried sample barcodes and UMIs. TCRdb processed the 5' RACE reads anew with MiXCR; each CDR3 protein has one entry. The table lists hundreds of thousands of distinct CDR3 sequences, just under 20% of them singletons, with under 25% in the top ten. This receptor was identified in a young man who had mild COVID-19 (a few samples of this study predate the infection). Cell type and time point are not known. The sequenced sample consisted of PBMCs or a T cell subset sorted from them (not recorded which). This rearrangement joins TRBV20-1 to TRBJ1-5; 10 bases are shared with TRBD1. For the CDR3, the DNA is TGCAGTGCTGGGACAGGGGATCAGCCCCAGCATTTT. It yields the protein CSAGTGDQPQHF.